Below, 25 T cell receptor beta chains from the same sample are listed, as sequenced in a study of blood T cell repertoires in COVID-19. The protocol was immunoSEQ multiplex PCR, while the TCRdb copy is restricted to in-frame clones and leaves out a portion. Among 150,000 to 200,000 clones listed, 80% to 90% were seen once. The sequencing input was peripheral blood. The receptors derive from a man aged 50 to 59 with active or convalescent COVID-19.

The CDR3 DNA sequence: TGTGCCATCAGTGAGGAGGGACAGGGAAACACTGAAGCTTTCTTT. Amino acids: CAISEEGQGNTEAFF. The V gene is TRBV10-3, the J gene TRBJ1-1; 9 bases map to TRBD1. The CDR3 sequence is 15 residues long. Trimming took 2 bases from V and 2 from J; bases not matched to a gene: 3. Germline V gene sequence: CDR1 ENHRY, CDR2 SYGVKD.

The chain is built from TRBV18 and TRBJ1-5; D unclear. The CDR3 loop spans 15 amino acids. Trimming removed 3 bases from V and 5 bases from J, with 14 bases in between. From germline, CDR1 is KGHSH and CDR2 LQKENI. CDR3 amino acids: CASSPLAGSDQPQHF. The CDR3 DNA reads as TGTGCCAGCTCACCTTTAGCCGGGTCCGATCAGCCCCAGCATTTT.

This sequence joins TRBV5-4 and TRBJ2-1; D ambiguous. Germline values: CDR1 SGHNT, CDR2 YYREEE (reference sequence). V was shortened by 3 bases and J by 8 bases, with 9 bases between the two germline ends. The CDR3 spans 12 residues. CDR3 amino acids: CASSSVVDEQFF. The DNA for the CDR3 is TGTGCCAGCAGCTCTGTAGTGGATGAGCAGTTCTTC.

The CDR3 is CASSPTGVGQPQHF. CDR3 bases: TGTGCCAGCAGTCCAACAGGGGTAGGACAGCCCCAGCATTTT. The chain links TRBV27 to TRBJ1-5, with TRBD1 matching 7 bases. The V and J ends lost 5 bases and 7 bases, in that order; junction bases with no gene match: 8. This CDR3 comprises 14 residues. Germline V gives CDR1 MNHEY, CDR2 SMNVEV (reference sequence).

The chain links TRBV2 to TRBJ2-5, with D tentatively TRBD1 (5 bases). Germline V gene lookup returns CDR1 SNHLY and CDR2 FYNNEI. Trimming shortened V by 10 bases and J by 1 base, and 13 bases separated the two germline ends. The CDR3 is 13 residues long. This CDR3 is CATSKDSQETQYF. The CDR3 bases are TGTGCCACGTCGAAAGACAGCCAAGAGACCCAGTACTTC. The full variable domain, its missing parts supplied by reference TRBV2 and TRBJ2-5, is EPEVTQTPSHQVTQMGQEVILRCVPISNHLYFYWYRQILGQKVEFLVSFYNNEISEKSEIFDDQFSVERPDGSNFTLKIRSTKLEDSAMYFCATSKDSQETQYFGPGTRLLVL.

This clone is a singleton in its sample. The chain has TRBV7-2 and TRBJ2-7, with TRBD1 matching 11 bases. Germline V CDR1 and CDR2: SGHTA, FQGNSA. The CDR3 loop spans 16 amino acids. After removal of 1 base from V and 5 bases from J, the junction contained 7 bases not matched to a gene. This chain's CDR3 is CASSLVRGDRGDEQYF. Written as DNA, the CDR3 is TGTGCCAGCAGCTTAGTACGCGGGGACAGGGGGGACGAGCAGTACTTC.

This chain connects TRBV28 to TRBJ1-4; D perhaps matches TRBD1 (5 bases). CDR1 is MDHEN and CDR2 is SYDVKM in the germline V gene. CDR3 size: 14 residues. V lost 2 bases to trimming and J lost 6 bases, with 10 bases between them. CDR3 residues: CASSLGGVDEKLFF. The CDR3 nucleotides are TGTGCCAGCAGTTTAGGGGGGGTCGATGAAAAACTGTTTTTT.

J is TRBJ1-5 and V is TRBV30; 7 bases are shared with TRBD1. CDR1 and CDR2 from the germline V gene are GTSNPN and SVGIG (reference sequence). The CDR3 totals 15 residues. V shed 8 bases, J shed 1 base, and the junction held 11 bases outside the gene matches. DNA of the CDR3: TGTGCCGCAACCCCTAACAGGGGCAGCAATCAGCCCCAGCATTTT. It translates to CAATPNRGSNQPQHF. The full variable domain, in which reference TRBV30 and TRBJ1-5 provide the parts outside the CDR3, is SQTIHQWPATLVQPVGSPLSLECTVEGTSNPNLYWYRQAAGRGLQLLFYSVGIGQISSEVPQNLSASRPQDRQFILSSKKLLLSDSGFYLCAATPNRGSNQPQHFGDGTRLSIL.

This clone was found once. The chain links TRBV4-1 to TRBJ2-2; no reliable D call. The V gene lost 0 bases and the J gene lost 3 bases, with 11 bases spanning the gap. Germline lookup yields CDR1 MGHRA and CDR2 YSYEKL. This CDR3 has 16 amino acids. The DNA of the CDR3 is TGCGCCAGCAGCCAAGATCCGGCAGACTACACCGGGGAGCTGTTTTTT. It translates to CASSQDPADYTGELFF.

This clone was detected a few times. The V and J genes are TRBV29-1 and TRBJ1-2, with D tentatively TRBD1 (6 bases). V lost 4 bases to trimming and J lost 14 bases, with 14 bases between them. This CDR3 is 10 amino acids long. CDR1 is SQVTM, CDR2 ANQGSEA, per germline. CDR3 region: CSVAEWGQTF. As DNA, the CDR3 is TGCAGCGTTGCGGAGTGGGGGCAAACCTTC.

This clone has a single count. J is TRBJ2-1 and V is TRBV19; 7 bases are a match to TRBD2. The CDR3 runs 15 residues. V gave up 1 base and J gave up 5 bases; unmatched junction bases: 5. Per the germline V gene, CDR1 is LNHDA and CDR2 is SQIVND (reference sequence). The CDR3 spells CASSIVGLGNNEQFF. For the CDR3, the DNA is TGTGCCAGTAGTATAGTTGGACTAGGAAACAATGAGCAGTTCTTC.

The chain recombines TRBV9 with TRBJ2-5, with 9 positions matching TRBD2. This CDR3 contains 16 residues. Germline CDR1 reads SGDLS; CDR2 reads YYNGEE. Trimming removed 3 bases from V and 3 bases from J; junction bases left unmatched: 9. CDR3: CASSASPAGGKETQYF. For the CDR3, the DNA is TGTGCCAGCAGCGCAAGTCCAGCGGGGGGTAAAGAGACCCAGTACTTC.

The chain couples TRBV15 to TRBJ2-5, with D perhaps TRBD1 (6 bases). CDR3 length equals 15 residues. Trimming cost V 0 bases and J 5 bases, with 13 bases left between them. Germline CDR1 reads LNHNV; CDR2 reads YYDKDF (reference sequence). CDR3 DNA sequence: TGTGCCACCAGCAGAGAGGGGGCGCGGTTGGAGACCCAGTACTTC. Amino acid sequence: CATSREGARLETQYF.

This CDR3 is CASSLGEEQFF. In DNA, the CDR3 is TGTGCCAGCAGCTTAGGGGAGGAGCAGTTCTTC. V gene TRBV11-2 combines with J gene TRBJ2-1; TRBD2 might be the D (5 bases). Germline V gives CDR1 SGHAT, CDR2 FQNNGV. Trimming shortened V by 1 base and J by 10 bases, and 5 bases separated the two germline ends. The CDR3 has 11 residues.

The rearrangement links TRBV28 to TRBJ1-1, with D perhaps matching TRBD1 (6 bases). V was cut by 0 bases and J by 7 bases, with 15 bases left in between. CDR1 MDHEN and CDR2 SYDVKM come from the germline V gene. This CDR3 is built from 15 residues. The CDR3 DNA reads as TGTGCCAGCAGTTTATGGCTAGAACAGGGCCGTGAAGCTTTCTTT. Residues: CASSLWLEQGREAFF.

This clone was seen only once. V gene TRBV11-1 combines with J gene TRBJ2-1; D uncertain. The CDR3 spans 17 residues. CDR1 and CDR2 (germline): SGHAT, FQDESV (reference sequence). V lost 0 bases and J lost 2, with 14 bases in between. CDR3 sequence: CASSLAQEPFPYNEQFF. The CDR3, as DNA: TGTGCCAGCAGCTTAGCGCAAGAGCCGTTCCCCTACAATGAGCAGTTCTTC.

The chain combines TRBV10-3 with TRBJ1-2; 8 bases map to TRBD1. J lost 4 bases, V lost 3 bases, and 1 base had no gene match. This CDR3 has 13 residues. Germline assignment: CDR1 ENHRY and CDR2 SYGVKD. In DNA form, the CDR3 reads TGTGCCATCAGTGATGACAGGGGCTATGGCTACACCTTC. Amino acid sequence: CAISDDRGYGYTF.

This clone appeared once. J is TRBJ2-3 and V is TRBV10-3, with 7 bases identical to TRBD2. The CDR3 length is 15 residues. The junction had 7 bases not matched to a gene; V was cut back by 7 bases and J by 0 bases. Per the germline V gene, CDR1 is ENHRY and CDR2 is SYGVKD. CDR3 coding DNA: TGTGCCATCACTCGAAATAGCGGGAGCACAGATACGCAGTATTTT. Translation: CAITRNSGSTDTQYF.

This sequence joins TRBV29-1 and TRBJ1-5; 7 bases are shared with TRBD1. The CDR3 spans 14 residues. Germline CDR1 reads SQVTM; CDR2 reads ANQGSEA. J lost 10 bases, V lost 4 bases, and 13 bases had no gene match. Here the CDR3 DNA reads TGCAGCGTTGCGAGCGCAGACAGGGTGGGTCCCCAGCATTTT. This codes for CSVASADRVGPQHF.

The rearrangement joins TRBV24-1 to TRBJ2-5; D not resolved. The CDR3 consists of 13 residues. Per germline, CDR1 KGHDR and CDR2 SFDVKD. V was clipped by 3 bases and J by 0 bases, with 4 bases between them. CDR3 coding DNA: TGTGCCACCAGTGATGGCAACCAAGAGACCCAGTACTTC. This codes for CATSDGNQETQYF.

V gene TRBV28 combines with J gene TRBJ1-2; a weak D match, TRBD1 (5 bases). Trimming removed 6 bases at V and 4 bases at J, with 9 bases between. From germline, CDR1 is MDHEN and CDR2 SYDVKM. The CDR3 contains 12 residues. CDR3 nucleotides: TGTGCCAGCAGGCATGACAGCTATGGCTACACCTTC. Amino acids: CASRHDSYGYTF.

The J gene is TRBJ1-5, the V gene TRBV7-9; D might be TRBD1 (6 bases). V lost 5 bases, J lost 6 bases, and 11 bases lay in between. Germline V gene sequence: CDR1 SEHNR, CDR2 FQNEAQ (reference sequence). The CDR3 consists of 13 residues. The CDR3 DNA is TGTGCCAGCAGCGAGGGACACCTTCAGCCCCAGCATTTT. This translates into CASSEGHLQPQHF. Based on the CDR3 plus reference TRBV7-9 and TRBJ1-5, the full variable domain is DTGVSQNPRHKITKRGQNVTFRCDPISEHNRLYWYRQTLGQGPEFLTYFQNEAQLEKSRLLSDRFSAERPKGSFSTLEIQRTEQGDSAMYLCASSEGHLQPQHFGDGTRLSIL.

V and J are TRBV27 and TRBJ1-3; no clear D. Germline-derived CDR1 and CDR2 are MNHEY and SMNVEV (reference sequence). Trimming removed 6 bases from V and 3 bases from J, with 9 bases in between. The CDR3 has 13 residues. CDR3 sequence (DNA): TGTGCCAGCAGACGCGAGGGTGGAAACACCATATATTTT. It specifies CASRREGGNTIYF.

The chain links TRBV24-1 to TRBJ2-1, with 10 bases aligning to TRBD2. The V gene end was trimmed by 1 base and the J gene end by 8 bases; junction bases not matched to a gene: 4. CDR1 is KGHDR, CDR2 SFDVKD, per germline. The length of the CDR3 is 15 residues. The CDR3 nucleotides are TGTGCCACCAGTGATTTTAGGCTAGCGGGAGATGAGCAGTTCTTC. Its translation is CATSDFRLAGDEQFF.

The chain is built from TRBV6-2 or TRBV6-3 and TRBJ2-5; D is unclear. CDR1 and CDR2 from the germline V gene are MNHEY and SVGEGT. This CDR3 is 13 amino acids long. Trimming took 5 bases from V and 5 from J, leaving 12 bases between them. CDR3: CASSHLLGETQYF. The CDR3 region has the DNA TGTGCCAGCAGTCACCTGCTGGGCGAGACCCAGTACTTC.